One and the same sample provided the 21 T cell receptor beta chains below, sequenced in a study of blood T cells in healthy people across ages. A J-beta primer mix and a sample-barcoded 5' primer were used in a second PCR of roughly 7 to 12 cycles. TCRdb fed the 5' RACE reads into MiXCR, producing one record per CDR3 protein. The data contain some 850,000 distinct CDR3 sequences, roughly 24% of them singletons. These records were also assigned to another study, of T cells of mothers and their children.

Material: blood. These receptors came from a boy under 18 in good health.

This chain uses TRBV18 with TRBJ2-5, with D possibly matching TRBD1 (5 bases). The CDR3 is 14 residues long. Germline CDR1 reads KGHSH; CDR2 reads LQKENI. Trimming removed 2 bases from V and 2 bases from J, with 9 bases in between. CDR3 loop: CASSPSGWQETQYF. The CDR3 DNA follows: TGTGCCAGCTCACCATCAGGGTGGCAAGAGACCCAGTACTTC.

A few counts support this clonotype. At one boundary the junction diverges from the germline segment, which might be a read error. The rearrangement links TRBV7-8 to TRBJ2-3; D remains ambiguous. This CDR3 region has 13 residues. Germline CDR1 is SGHVS and CDR2 is FQNEAQ. The DNA for the CDR3 is TGTGCCAGCAGCTTAGTAGACACATATACGCAGTATTTT. As protein: CASSLVDTYTQYF.

The chain employs TRBV5-1 and TRBJ1-4, with D tentatively TRBD1 (5 bases). V was clipped by 3 bases and J by 8 bases, with 11 bases between them. The CDR3 covers 13 residues. The germline V gene encodes CDR1 SGHRS and CDR2 YFSETQ. The CDR3, as DNA: TGCGCCAGCAGCTCCGAGGGGCAGGAAAAACTGTTTTTT. The encoded protein is CASSSEGQEKLFF.

This clonotype has more than one count but fewer than ten. The chain recombines TRBV5-1 with TRBJ1-1; a possible D gene is TRBD1 (5 bases). Germline V gene lookup returns CDR1 SGHRS and CDR2 YFSETQ. The CDR3 consists of 14 residues. Trimming shortened V by 4 bases and J by 0 bases, and 10 bases separated the two germline ends. The CDR3 sequence: CASSTPDMNTEAFF. The CDR3 DNA is TGCGCCAGCAGCACGCCGGACATGAACACTGAAGCTTTCTTT.

The chain carries TRBV4-1 and TRBJ1-5; D not resolved. Germline values: CDR1 MGHRA, CDR2 YSYEKL. The CDR3 has 17 amino acids. Trimming pared 0 bases from V and 0 bases from J, leaving 12 bases between. CDR3 protein: CASSQDSAPNSNQPQHF. The CDR3, as DNA: TGCGCCAGCAGCCAAGACAGCGCTCCAAATAGCAATCAGCCCCAGCATTTT.

This clonotype was counted between two and nine times. The chain is built from TRBV20-1 and TRBJ2-6, with 7 bases aligning to TRBD1. With V trimmed by 6 bases and J by 2 bases, 7 bases remained unmatched. The CDR3 sequence is 15 residues long. From germline, CDR1 is DFQATT and CDR2 SNEGSKA (reference sequence). The CDR3 region has the DNA TGCAGTGCCTTAGGTCAGGGGGCTGGGGCCAACGTCCTGACTTTC. It specifies CSALGQGAGANVLTF.

This clonotype has more than one count but fewer than ten. This chain joins TRBV29-1 and TRBJ2-5; 9 bases line up with TRBD2. Losses at the gene ends were 6 bases for V and 4 bases for J; bases not matched to a gene: 6. Germline V gene data show CDR1 as SQVTM and CDR2 as ANQGSEA. The CDR3 is 13 residues long. CDR3 region: CSVVSGRRETQYF. The CDR3, as DNA: TGCAGCGTAGTAAGCGGGAGGAGAGAGACCCAGTACTTC.

The V and J genes are TRBV20-1 and TRBJ2-5; TRBD1 might be the D (6 bases). V lost 5 bases and J lost 9, with 19 bases in between. Germline V gives CDR1 DFQATT, CDR2 SNEGSKA (reference sequence). The CDR3 has 13 residues. The CDR3, as DNA: TGCAGTGCTGGGGACACGGTCGAGTCGGCCCAGTACTTC. Translation gives CSAGDTVESAQYF.

This clonotype appeared a few times. The V and J genes are TRBV24-1 and TRBJ1-3; D unclear. Germline lookup yields CDR1 KGHDR and CDR2 SFDVKD. Trimming took off 4 bases at V and 4 bases at J, with 7 bases between the two ends. This CDR3 comprises 13 residues. CDR3 sequence: CATSESPGNTIYF. As DNA, the CDR3 is TGTGCCACCAGTGAATCCCCCGGAAACACCATATATTTT.

The chain links TRBV21-1 to TRBJ2-7; TRBD1 is the table's D call and was not checked against the DNA. TRBV21-1 is recorded as a pseudogene. The CDR3 is 14 residues long. The CDR3 nucleotides are TGTGCCAGCAGCAAAGTTTGCAGGGGTCCCGAGCAGTACTTC. It codes for CASSKVCRGPEQYF.

This clonotype was seen more than once but under ten times. The chain employs TRBV7-9 and TRBJ1-4; no firm D call. Deletions cut 4 bases from V and 8 bases from J, with 14 bases between. The CDR3 runs to 14 residues. CDR1 is SEHNR, CDR2 FQNEAQ, per germline (reference sequence). CDR3 DNA: TGTGCCAGCAGCTACCACGAGGTCGAGGAAAAACTGTTTTTT. It specifies CASSYHEVEEKLFF.

The chain employs TRBV12-3 or TRBV12-4 and TRBJ2-7, with D uncertain. The CDR3 length is 14 residues. V was pared by 8 bases and J by 5 bases, with 19 bases between. The CDR3 protein is CASPIRTPTHEQYF. CDR3 sequence (DNA): TGTGCCAGCCCTATAAGGACCCCGACCCACGAGCAGTACTTC.

This chain links TRBV7-6 with TRBJ2-2, with a possible D match to TRBD2 (6 bases). The CDR3 covers 14 residues. Germline V gene data show CDR1 as SGHVS and CDR2 as FNYEAQ. Trimming pared 7 bases from V and 7 bases from J, leaving 16 bases between. The CDR3 protein is CASIQYRGFGELFF. DNA for the CDR3: TGTGCCAGCATCCAATACCGGGGGTTCGGGGAGCTGTTTTTT.

The rearrangement uses TRBV12-3 or TRBV12-4 and TRBJ2-1; TRBD1 might be the D (5 bases). Deletions cut 2 bases from V and 10 bases from J, with 12 bases between. This CDR3 spans 13 amino acids. The CDR3 DNA follows: TGTGCCAGCAGTTTACTTCGGCAGGGCGAGCAGTTCTTC. Translating gives CASSLLRQGEQFF.

This clonotype was counted between two and nine times. This rearrangement joins TRBV9 to TRBJ1-1; D gene uncertain. This CDR3 comprises 15 residues. V was cut by 2 bases and J by 1 base, with 12 bases left in between. Germline CDR1 reads SGDLS; CDR2 reads YYNGEE. The CDR3 nucleotides are TGTGCCAGCAGCGTCCACCCCCGGGAGAACACTGAAGCTTTCTTT. Translated: CASSVHPRENTEAFF.

The sample holds a few counts of this clonotype. This chain connects TRBV7-3 to TRBJ2-1; possible D gene TRBD1, 6 bases. Germline CDR1 reads SGHTA; CDR2 reads FQGTGA. Trimming shortened V by 1 base and J by 6 bases, and 13 bases separated the two germline ends. The CDR3 contains 15 residues. The CDR3 DNA reads as TGTGCCAGCAGCTTAAACACAGGGAAAGGCAATGAGCAGTTCTTC. Translated, it gives CASSLNTGKGNEQFF.

This clonotype was observed a handful of times. The rearrangement uses TRBV30 and TRBJ2-2; D might be TRBD1 (5 bases). The V end was cut by 2 bases, the J end by 1 base, with 5 bases between. The CDR3 has 13 residues. The germline V gene encodes CDR1 GTSNPN and CDR2 SVGIG (reference sequence). CDR3 bases: TGTGCCTGGAGTACAGGGAACACCGGGGAGCTGTTTTTT. Translated: CAWSTGNTGELFF.

This clonotype has a handful of counts. The chain combines TRBV7-9 with TRBJ2-4; D is unclear. The CDR3 has 14 residues. V was shortened by 1 base and J by 2 bases, with 6 bases between the two germline ends. Looked up from germline, CDR1 is SEHNR and CDR2 is FQNEAQ (reference sequence). The CDR3 reads CASSLGTSKNIQYF. CDR3 in DNA: TGTGCCAGCAGCTTAGGCACTTCCAAAAACATTCAGTACTTC. The whole variable domain, filled in from reference TRBV7-9 and TRBJ2-4, reads DTGVSQNPRHKITKRGQNVTFRCDPISEHNRLYWYRQTLGQGPEFLTYFQNEAQLEKSRLLSDRFSAERPKGSFSTLEIQRTEQGDSAMYLCASSLGTSKNIQYFGAGTRLSVL.

This clonotype turned up a few times. The V and J genes are TRBV2 and TRBJ1-2, with 7 bases identical to TRBD1. V lost 4 bases and J lost 4; bases outside the gene matches: 6. Germline CDR1 reads SNHLY; CDR2 reads FYNNEI. The CDR3 is 14 amino acids. The CDR3 region has the DNA TGTGCCAGCAGTGCCGGGACAGAACGCTATGGCTACACCTTC. It is translated as CASSAGTERYGYTF.

This clonotype occurred a few times. A read error may account for a junction end that differs from germline. The genes are TRBV19 and TRBJ2-1, with 13 bases fitting TRBD2. The CDR3 length is 14 residues. Germline V gives CDR1 LNHDA, CDR2 SQIVND (reference sequence). CDR3 loop: CASSAGTSGDEQFF. In DNA form, the CDR3 reads TGTGCCAGTAGTGCTGGGACTAGCGGGGATGAACAGTTCTTC.

This clonotype was seen a few times. V is TRBV2 and J is TRBJ1-4; no clear D. The CDR3 spans 14 residues. CDR1 SNHLY and CDR2 FYNNEI come from the germline V gene. The V end was cut by 9 bases, the J end by 4 bases, with 15 bases between. The DNA of the CDR3 is TGTGCCAGTATAACCGGGCCACGTAATGAAAAACTGTTTTTT. Translated: CASITGPRNEKLFF.